This T cell receptor (beta chain) was recovered during a study of T-cell memory formation after mild COVID-19. Study-wide points: Pre-infection memory held some responding clones, suggesting pre-existing cross-reactive T cells responded. A balance of CD4 and CD8 characterized clones contracting day 15 to 85, whereas later expanders leaned CD4+.

Ten or more counts support this clonotype. No antigen is known for it. 5'RACE primed from the constant segment yielded TCR alpha and TCR beta cDNA libraries bearing sample barcodes and UMIs. MiXCR, applied by TCRdb to the 5' RACE reads, yields one record per CDR3 protein. The top ten hold roughly 15% of the sample, which has around 30,000 distinct CDR3 sequences, around 12% seen once. Sequenced material: PBMCs or a T cell subset sorted from them (not recorded which). This TCR came from an adult woman who had mild COVID-19 (a few samples of this study predate the infection). Cell type and time point are not known.

The chain's CDR3 is CASRIGDRGFRNEKLFF. As DNA, the CDR3 is TGCGCCAGCAGGATTGGGGACAGGGGTTTTCGAAATGAAAAACTGTTTTTT. This rearrangement joins TRBV4-1 to TRBJ1-4, with TRBD1 identical over 10 bases. V lost 6 bases and J lost 5; bases outside the gene matches: 12. The germline V gene encodes CDR1 MGHRA and CDR2 YSYEKL. The CDR3 spans 17 residues.